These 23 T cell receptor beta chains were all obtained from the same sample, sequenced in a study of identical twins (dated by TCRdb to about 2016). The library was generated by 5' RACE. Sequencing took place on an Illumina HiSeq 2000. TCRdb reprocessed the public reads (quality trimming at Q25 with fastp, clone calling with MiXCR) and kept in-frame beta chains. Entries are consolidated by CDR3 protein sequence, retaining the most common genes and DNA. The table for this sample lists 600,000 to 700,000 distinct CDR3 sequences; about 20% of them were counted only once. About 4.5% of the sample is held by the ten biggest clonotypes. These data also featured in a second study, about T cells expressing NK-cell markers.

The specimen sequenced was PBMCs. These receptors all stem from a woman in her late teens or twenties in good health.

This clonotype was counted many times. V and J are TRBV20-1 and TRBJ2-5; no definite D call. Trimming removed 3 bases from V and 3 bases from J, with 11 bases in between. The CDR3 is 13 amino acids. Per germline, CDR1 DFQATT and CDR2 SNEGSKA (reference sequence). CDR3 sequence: CSASKEWEETQYF. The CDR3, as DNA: TGCAGTGCTAGCAAGGAGTGGGAAGAGACCCAGTACTTC.

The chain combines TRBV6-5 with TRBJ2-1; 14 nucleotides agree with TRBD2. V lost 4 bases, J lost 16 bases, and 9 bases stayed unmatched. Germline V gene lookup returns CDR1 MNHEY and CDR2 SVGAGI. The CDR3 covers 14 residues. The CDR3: CASSSEGLAGVGFF. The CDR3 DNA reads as TGTGCCAGCAGTTCGGAGGGACTAGCGGGAGTGGGATTCTTC.

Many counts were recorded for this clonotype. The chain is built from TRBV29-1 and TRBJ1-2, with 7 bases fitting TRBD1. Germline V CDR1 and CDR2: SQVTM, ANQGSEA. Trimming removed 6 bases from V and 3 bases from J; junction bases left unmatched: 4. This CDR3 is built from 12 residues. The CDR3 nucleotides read TGCAGCGTACAGACAGGGTACTATGGCTACACCTTC. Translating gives CSVQTGYYGYTF.

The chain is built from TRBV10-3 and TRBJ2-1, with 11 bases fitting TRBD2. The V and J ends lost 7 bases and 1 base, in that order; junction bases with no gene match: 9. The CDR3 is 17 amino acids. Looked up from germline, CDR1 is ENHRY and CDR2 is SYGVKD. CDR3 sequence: CAITGTSGSSSYNEQFF. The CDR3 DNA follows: TGTGCCATCACAGGGACTAGCGGAAGTTCTTCCTACAATGAGCAGTTCTTC.

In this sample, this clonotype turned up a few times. CDR3 nucleotide sequence: TGTGCCAGCAGCATACTGAATTCACCCCTCCACTTT. This sequence encodes CASSILNSPLHF. The rearrangement joins TRBV12-3 or TRBV12-4 to TRBJ1-6; no firm D call. The CDR3 consists of 12 residues. Trimming took 6 bases from V and 7 from J, leaving 7 bases between them.

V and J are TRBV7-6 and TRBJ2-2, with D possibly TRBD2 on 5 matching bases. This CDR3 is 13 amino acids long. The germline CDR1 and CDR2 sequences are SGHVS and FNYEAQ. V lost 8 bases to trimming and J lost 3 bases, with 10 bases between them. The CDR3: CASEEGYTGELFF. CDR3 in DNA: TGTGCCAGCGAAGAGGGTTACACCGGGGAGCTGTTTTTT.

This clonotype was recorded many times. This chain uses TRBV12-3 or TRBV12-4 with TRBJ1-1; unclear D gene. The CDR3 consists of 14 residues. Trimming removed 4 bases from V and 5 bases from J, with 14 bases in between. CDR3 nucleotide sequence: TGTGCCAGCAGTTCCGGACCGCGTCGGACTGAAGCTTTCTTT. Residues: CASSSGPRRTEAFF.

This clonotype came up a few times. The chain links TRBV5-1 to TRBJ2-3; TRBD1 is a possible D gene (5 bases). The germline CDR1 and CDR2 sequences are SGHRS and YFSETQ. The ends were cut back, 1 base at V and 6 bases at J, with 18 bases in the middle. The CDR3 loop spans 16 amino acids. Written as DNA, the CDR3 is TGCGCCAGCAGCTTGTACGCAGACAGATCCACGGATACGCAGTATTTT. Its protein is CASSLYADRSTDTQYF.

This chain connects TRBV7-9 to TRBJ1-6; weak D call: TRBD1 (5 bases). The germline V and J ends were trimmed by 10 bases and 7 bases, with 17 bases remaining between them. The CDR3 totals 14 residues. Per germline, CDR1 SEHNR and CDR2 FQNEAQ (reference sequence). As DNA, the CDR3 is TGTGCCATGGACTCGGGACCGACGAATTCACCCCTCCACTTT. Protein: CAMDSGPTNSPLHF.

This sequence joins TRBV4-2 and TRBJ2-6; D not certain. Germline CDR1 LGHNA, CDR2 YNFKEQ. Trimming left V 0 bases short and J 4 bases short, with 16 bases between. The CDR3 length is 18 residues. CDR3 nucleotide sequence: TGTGCCAGCAGCCAAGATGGCGACTTCGCGATCGGGGCCAACGTCCTGACTTTC. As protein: CASSQDGDFAIGANVLTF.

Written as DNA, the CDR3 is TGCGCCAGCAGCGGGGGACAGGTCGTAGCCGGGGAGCTGTTTTTT. Amino acid sequence: CASSGGQVVAGELFF. V is TRBV5-1 and J is TRBJ2-2; TRBD1 aligns across 8 bases. V was clipped by 4 bases and J by 6 bases; unmatched bases: 8. The CDR3 totals 15 residues. Germline values: CDR1 SGHRS, CDR2 YFSETQ.

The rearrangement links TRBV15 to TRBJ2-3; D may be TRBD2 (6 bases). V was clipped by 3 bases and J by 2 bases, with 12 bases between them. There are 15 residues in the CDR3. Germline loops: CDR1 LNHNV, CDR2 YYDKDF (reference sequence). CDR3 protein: CATSSRSGYTDTQYF. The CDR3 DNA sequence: TGTGCCACCAGCAGTAGAAGCGGGTACACAGATACGCAGTATTTT.

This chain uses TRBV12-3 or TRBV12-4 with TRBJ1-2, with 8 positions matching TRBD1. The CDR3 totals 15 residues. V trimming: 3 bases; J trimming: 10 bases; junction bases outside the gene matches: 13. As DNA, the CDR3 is TGTGCCAGCAGTTTTCGCGAGACAGGGGATTGGGACTACACCTTC. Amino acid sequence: CASSFRETGDWDYTF.

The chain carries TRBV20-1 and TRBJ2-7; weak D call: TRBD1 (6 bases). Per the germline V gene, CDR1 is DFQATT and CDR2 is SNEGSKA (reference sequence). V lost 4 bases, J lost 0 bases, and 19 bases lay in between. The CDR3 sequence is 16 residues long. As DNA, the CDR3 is TGCAGTGCTACCCAGGGGCCGCGCCTGGGCTCCTACGAGCAGTACTTC. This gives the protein CSATQGPRLGSYEQYF.

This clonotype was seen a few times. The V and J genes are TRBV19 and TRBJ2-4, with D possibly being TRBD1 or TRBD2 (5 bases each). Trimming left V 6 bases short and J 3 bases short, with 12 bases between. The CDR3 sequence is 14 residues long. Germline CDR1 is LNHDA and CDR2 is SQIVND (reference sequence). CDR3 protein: CASRSGHDKNIQYF. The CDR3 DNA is TGTGCCAGTAGATCGGGGCATGACAAAAACATTCAGTACTTC.

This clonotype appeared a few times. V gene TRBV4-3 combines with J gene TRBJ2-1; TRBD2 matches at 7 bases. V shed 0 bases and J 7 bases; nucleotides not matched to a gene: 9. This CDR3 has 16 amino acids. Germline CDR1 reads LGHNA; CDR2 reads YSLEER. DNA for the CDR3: TGCGCCAGCAGCCAAGATTATAGGACTAGGTGGAATGAGCAGTTCTTC. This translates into CASSQDYRTRWNEQFF.

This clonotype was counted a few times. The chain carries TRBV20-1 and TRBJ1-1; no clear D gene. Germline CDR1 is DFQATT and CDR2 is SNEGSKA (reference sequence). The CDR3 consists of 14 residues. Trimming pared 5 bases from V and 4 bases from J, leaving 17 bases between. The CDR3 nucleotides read TGCAGTGCTGCCACAGTGGGAAAGGGCACTGAAGCTTTCTTT. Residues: CSAATVGKGTEAFF.

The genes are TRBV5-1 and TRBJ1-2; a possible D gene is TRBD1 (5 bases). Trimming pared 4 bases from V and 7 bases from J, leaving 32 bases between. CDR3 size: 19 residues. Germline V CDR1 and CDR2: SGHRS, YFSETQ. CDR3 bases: TGCGCCAGCAGCCCAGAAACCGCTACCTACGATGGGGCGGTCGTTGGCTACACCTTC. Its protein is CASSPETATYDGAVVGYTF.

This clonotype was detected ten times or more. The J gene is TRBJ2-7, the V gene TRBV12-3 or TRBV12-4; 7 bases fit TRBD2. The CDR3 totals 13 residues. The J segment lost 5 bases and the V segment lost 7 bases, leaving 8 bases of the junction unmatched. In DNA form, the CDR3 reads TGTGCCAGCACCTTGGGAGGGCGGGACGAGCAGTACTTC. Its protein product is CASTLGGRDEQYF.

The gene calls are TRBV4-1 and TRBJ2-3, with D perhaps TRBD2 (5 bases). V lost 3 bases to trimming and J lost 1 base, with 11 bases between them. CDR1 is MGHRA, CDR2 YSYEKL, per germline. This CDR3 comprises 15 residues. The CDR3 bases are TGCGCCAGCAGCCACCTCCGGGGAGGCACAGATACGCAGTATTTT. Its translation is CASSHLRGGTDTQYF.

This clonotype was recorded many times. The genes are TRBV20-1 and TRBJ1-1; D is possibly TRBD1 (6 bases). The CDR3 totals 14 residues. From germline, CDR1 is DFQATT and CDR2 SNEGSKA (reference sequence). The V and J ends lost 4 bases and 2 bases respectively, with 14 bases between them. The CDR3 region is CSAIRRQENTEAFF. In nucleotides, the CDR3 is TGCAGTGCTATACGTAGACAGGAAAACACTGAAGCTTTCTTT.

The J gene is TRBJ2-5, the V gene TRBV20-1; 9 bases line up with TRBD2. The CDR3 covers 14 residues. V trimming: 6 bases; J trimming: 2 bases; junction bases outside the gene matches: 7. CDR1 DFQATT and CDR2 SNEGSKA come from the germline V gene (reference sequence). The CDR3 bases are TGCAGTGCCATCAGACTAGCGGTACAAGAGACCCAGTACTTC. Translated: CSAIRLAVQETQYF.

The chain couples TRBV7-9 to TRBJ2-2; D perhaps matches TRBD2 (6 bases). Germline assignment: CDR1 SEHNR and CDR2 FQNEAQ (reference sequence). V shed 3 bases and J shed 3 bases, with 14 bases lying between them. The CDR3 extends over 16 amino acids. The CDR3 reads CASSFFGGEDTGELFF. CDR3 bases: TGTGCCAGCAGCTTTTTCGGGGGAGAGGACACCGGGGAGCTGTTTTTT.